This TCR beta chain was retrieved from a study of STAT5B mutations in CD4+ large granular lymphocyte leukemia. This clone was recorded only once. Its antigen is as yet unknown. Clones were sequenced by immunoSEQ multiplex PCR, and TCRdb holds only the in-frame ones, with some missing. The repertoire holds around 43,000 clones, with 80% to 90% as singletons. The CDR3 length is 14 residues. Trimming shortened V by 2 bases and J by 9 bases, and 14 bases separated the two germline ends. Germline V gene lookup returns CDR1 MGHDK and CDR2 SYGVNS. Study-level findings and limits: Main leukemic clonotypes were patient-specific, but 20% to 25% appeared at low frequency elsewhere.

Sequenced: CD4+ T cells from blood buffy coats. The chain combines TRBV25-1 with TRBJ1-3, with no clear D. The source is a human donor in good health. CDR3 sequence (DNA): TGTGCCAGCAGTGAAATGGGAGCGGCTGGCACCATATATTTT. Its translation: CASSEMGAAGTIYF.